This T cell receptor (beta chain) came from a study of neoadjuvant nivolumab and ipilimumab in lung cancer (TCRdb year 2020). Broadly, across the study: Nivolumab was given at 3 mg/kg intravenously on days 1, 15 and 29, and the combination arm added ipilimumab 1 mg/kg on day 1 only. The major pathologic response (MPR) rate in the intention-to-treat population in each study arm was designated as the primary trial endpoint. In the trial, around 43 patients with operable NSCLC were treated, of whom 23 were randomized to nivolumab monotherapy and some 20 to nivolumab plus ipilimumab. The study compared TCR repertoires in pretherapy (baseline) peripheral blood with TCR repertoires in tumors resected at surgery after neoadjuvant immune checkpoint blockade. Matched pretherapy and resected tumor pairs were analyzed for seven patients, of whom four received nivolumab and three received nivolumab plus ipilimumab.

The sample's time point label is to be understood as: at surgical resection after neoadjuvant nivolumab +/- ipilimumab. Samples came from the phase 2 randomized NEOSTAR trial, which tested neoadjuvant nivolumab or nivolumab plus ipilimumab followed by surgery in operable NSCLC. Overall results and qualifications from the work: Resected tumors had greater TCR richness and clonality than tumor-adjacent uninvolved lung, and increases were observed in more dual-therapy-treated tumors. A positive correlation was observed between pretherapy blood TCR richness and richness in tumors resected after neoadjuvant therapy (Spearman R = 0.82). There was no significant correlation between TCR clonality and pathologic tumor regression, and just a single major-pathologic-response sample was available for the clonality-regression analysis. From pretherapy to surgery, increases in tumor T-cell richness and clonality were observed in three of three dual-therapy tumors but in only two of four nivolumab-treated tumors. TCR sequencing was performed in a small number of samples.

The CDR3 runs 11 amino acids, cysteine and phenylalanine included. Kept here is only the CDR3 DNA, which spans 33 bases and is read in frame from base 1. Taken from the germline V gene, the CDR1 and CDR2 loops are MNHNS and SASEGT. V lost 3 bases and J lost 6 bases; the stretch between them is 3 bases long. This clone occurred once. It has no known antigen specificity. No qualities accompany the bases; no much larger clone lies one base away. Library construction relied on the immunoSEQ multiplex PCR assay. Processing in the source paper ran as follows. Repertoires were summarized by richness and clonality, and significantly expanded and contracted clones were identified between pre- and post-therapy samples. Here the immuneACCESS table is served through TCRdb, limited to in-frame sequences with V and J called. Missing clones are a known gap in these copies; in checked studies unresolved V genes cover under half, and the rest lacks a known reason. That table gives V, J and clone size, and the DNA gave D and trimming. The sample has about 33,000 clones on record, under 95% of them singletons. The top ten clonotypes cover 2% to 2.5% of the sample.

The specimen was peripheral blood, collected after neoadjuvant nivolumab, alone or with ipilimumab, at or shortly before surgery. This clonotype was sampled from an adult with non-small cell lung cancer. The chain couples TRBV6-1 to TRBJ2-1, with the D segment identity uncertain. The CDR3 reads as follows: CASSDTNEQFF. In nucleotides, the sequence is TGTGCCAGCAGTGACACCAATGAGCAGTTCTTC.